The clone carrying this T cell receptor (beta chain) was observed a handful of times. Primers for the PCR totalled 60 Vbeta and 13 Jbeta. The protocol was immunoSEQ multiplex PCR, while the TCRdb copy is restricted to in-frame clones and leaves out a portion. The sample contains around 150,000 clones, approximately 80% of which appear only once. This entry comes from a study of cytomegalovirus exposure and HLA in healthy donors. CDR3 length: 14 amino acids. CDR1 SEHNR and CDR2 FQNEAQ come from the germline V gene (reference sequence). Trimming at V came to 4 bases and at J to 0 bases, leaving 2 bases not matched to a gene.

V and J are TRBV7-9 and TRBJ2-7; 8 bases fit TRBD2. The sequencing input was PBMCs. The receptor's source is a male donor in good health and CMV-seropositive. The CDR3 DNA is TGTGCCAGCAGCTCCGCGGGGGGCTCCTACGAGCAGTACTTC. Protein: CASSSAGGSYEQYF.